The clone carrying this T cell receptor (beta chain) was recorded many times. This sample is drawn from a study of T-cell reconstitution after alpha-beta-depleted transplantation in children. V was trimmed by 4 bases and J by 0 bases, leaving 11 bases between them. This CDR3 is built from 16 residues. Germline CDR1 SGHRS, CDR2 YFSETQ. Researchers prepared the TCRbeta library using unique molecular identifiers, the study reports. TCRdb fed the PCR reads into MiXCR, producing one record per CDR3 protein. The sample shows 190,000 or so distinct CDR3 sequences, roughly 15% of them seen only once. The rearrangement uses TRBV5-1 and TRBJ2-6; TRBD2 might be the D (6 bases). The receptor's source is a human donor who donated a stem cell graft to a child with acute lymphoblastic leukemia. The sequenced sample was PBMCs from the stem cell graft donor, obtained from the stem cell graft. In DNA, the CDR3 is TGCGCCAGCAGCGGGGGACTGAGCTCTGGGGCCAACGTCCTGACTTTC. Its protein product is CASSGGLSSGANVLTF.